This passage covers 10 T cell receptor beta chains from one sample sequenced in a study of memory CD4+ T cells and cytomegalovirus serostatus. Profiling relied on immunoSEQ multiplex PCR, and the TCRdb table lists in-frame clones only, not all of them. The table shows some 29,000 clones, with 65% to 80% occurring only once. The sort gate was single viable CD3+CD4+CD8-CD45RO+ cells for memory CD4+ T cells. The sample comprised memory CD4+ T cells from blood. The receptors derive from an adult in good health and CMV-seronegative. Some clones in this sample may be carry-over from other donors' samples.

The chain joins TRBV6-6 to TRBJ2-5; TRBD1 or TRBD2 may be the D gene (6 bases each). V was cut by 8 bases and J by 1 base, with 11 bases left in between. CDR1 MNHNY and CDR2 SVGAGI come from the germline V gene (reference sequence). The CDR3 totals 13 residues. CDR3 nucleotide sequence: TGTGCCAGCTTACCGGGGGCCCAAGAGACCCAGTACTTC. Translating it yields CASLPGAQETQYF.

The chain uses TRBV19 and TRBJ2-2; 7 bases are a match to TRBD2. Per the germline V gene, CDR1 is LNHDA and CDR2 is SQIVND (reference sequence). The CDR3 consists of 20 residues. Trimming removed 2 bases from V and 0 bases from J; junction bases left unmatched: 15. The CDR3 DNA reads TGTGCCAGTAGTATATCCCTCGGGGGGTGGCAGGGCCCGAACACCGGGGAGCTGTTTTTT. It is translated as CASSISLGGWQGPNTGELFF. The full variable domain, its missing parts supplied by reference TRBV19 and TRBJ2-2, is DGGITQSPKYLFRKEGQNVTLSCEQNLNHDAMYWYRQDPGQGLRLIYYSQIVNDFQKGDIAEGYSVSREKKESFPLTVTSAQKNPTAFYLCASSISLGGWQGPNTGELFFGEGSRLTVL.

V usage is TRBV11-2 and J usage is TRBJ2-7; no reliable D call. The CDR3 is 15 amino acids. Germline V gene sequence: CDR1 SGHAT, CDR2 FQNNGV. Trimming pared 0 bases from V and 7 bases from J, leaving 16 bases between. CDR3 residues: CASSLDGARSGEQYF. In DNA, the CDR3 is TGTGCCAGCAGCTTAGATGGTGCAAGATCTGGTGAGCAGTACTTC.

The rearrangement joins TRBV7-6 to TRBJ2-5, with D possibly TRBD1 on 8 matching bases. V was pared by 8 bases and J by 5 bases, with 27 bases between. Germline CDR1 reads SGHVS; CDR2 reads FNYEAQ. The CDR3 sequence is 17 residues long. The CDR3 nucleotides are TGTGCCAGCCTCCGAGGGGGGGCAGGGGGCGCTGGGGAGACCCAGTACTTC. The encoded protein is CASLRGGAGGAGETQYF. Supplemented by reference TRBV7-6 and TRBJ2-5, the full variable domain reads GAGVSQSPRYKVTKRGQDVALRCDPISGHVSLYWYRQALGQGPEFLTYFNYEAQQDKSGLPNDRFSAERPEGSISTLTIQRTEQRDSAMYRCASLRGGAGGAGETQYFGPGTRLLVL.

The chain joins TRBV7-2 to TRBJ2-3, with 8 bases fitting TRBD2. The V segment lost 7 bases and the J segment 1 base; nucleotides outside the gene matches: 7. CDR1 SGHTA and CDR2 FQGNSA come from the germline V gene. The CDR3 covers 15 residues. The DNA for the CDR3 is TGTGCCAGCACCATGAACGGGGGGGGCACAGATACGCAGTATTTT. Protein sequence: CASTMNGGGTDTQYF.

The CDR3 DNA sequence: TGTGCCTGGAGTGCCGGCACCAATCAGCCCCAGCATTTT. The encoded protein is CAWSAGTNQPQHF. The rearrangement uses TRBV30 and TRBJ1-5; D ambiguous. CDR1 and CDR2 (germline): GTSNPN, SVGIG (reference sequence). The V and J ends lost 1 base and 3 bases respectively, with 7 bases between them. The CDR3 runs 13 residues.

This clone appeared a few times. V usage is TRBV10-3 and J usage is TRBJ1-2; TRBD1 matches at 9 bases. CDR1 is ENHRY, CDR2 SYGVKD, per germline. This CDR3 has 15 residues. V lost 3 bases and J lost 8; bases outside the gene matches: 10. The CDR3 DNA reads TGTGCCATCAGTGATCCGGGACAGGGTTTTCTAGGCTACACCTTC. As protein: CAISDPGQGFLGYTF.

The chain is built from TRBV2 and TRBJ2-1; TRBD2 is a possible D gene (6 bases). The CDR3 is 14 amino acids. The germline V gene has CDR1 SNHLY and CDR2 FYNNEI. Trimming stripped 6 bases from V and 0 bases from J, with 9 bases between. The CDR3 reads CASRYGSSYNEQFF. The CDR3 DNA reads TGTGCCAGCAGATACGGGAGCTCCTACAATGAGCAGTTCTTC.

V and J are TRBV19 and TRBJ1-2, with a possible D match to TRBD1 (5 bases). The V gene lost 4 bases and the J gene lost 7 bases, with 10 bases spanning the gap. The germline CDR1 and CDR2 sequences are LNHDA and SQIVND (reference sequence). The CDR3 has 12 amino acids. CDR3 bases: TGTGCCAGTAGTACGGGGACCGTTGGCTACACCTTC. Amino acids: CASSTGTVGYTF.

This clone was detected a few times. The J gene is TRBJ2-5, the V gene TRBV15, with 14 positions matching TRBD2. The V gene end was trimmed by 0 bases and the J gene end by 1 base; junction bases not matched to a gene: 4. The length of the CDR3 is 18 residues. CDR1 is LNHNV, CDR2 YYDKDF, per germline (reference sequence). The CDR3 DNA is TGTGCCACCAGCAGAGATCTTGGGACTAGCGGGAGCCAAGAGACCCAGTACTTC. Amino acids: CATSRDLGTSGSQETQYF.